The 12 T cell receptor beta chains given below trace back to one sample, sequenced in a study of control samples from healthy donors and cancer patients. Clones were read by immunoSEQ multiplex PCR, and TCRdb kept only the in-frame ones, dropping some. The data hold around 99,000 clones, with roughly 89% observed a single time. Sequenced input: blood. Source of these receptors: a woman aged 50 to 60 in good health.

The V and J genes are TRBV18 and TRBJ1-4; 9 bases fit TRBD1. Germline CDR1 is KGHSH and CDR2 is LQKENI. This CDR3 is built from 16 residues. V trimming: 5 bases; J trimming: 10 bases; junction bases outside the gene matches: 14. CDR3 sequence (DNA): TGTGCCAGCTCATCAACAGCCGGGACAGGGAGAGCAAAACTGTTTTTT. This gives the protein CASSSTAGTGRAKLFF.

The sample holds one count of this clone. The chain links TRBV9 to TRBJ2-1, with 14 nucleotides matching TRBD2. Trimming took 3 bases from V and 10 from J; bases not matched to a gene: 6. Germline CDR1 and CDR2: SGDLS and YYNGEE. This CDR3 is built from 15 residues. CDR3 protein: CASSDGTSGSEEQFF. The DNA of the CDR3 is TGTGCCAGCAGCGACGGGACTAGCGGGAGTGAAGAGCAGTTCTTC.

The rearrangement joins TRBV9 to TRBJ2-1; D is unclear. The CDR3 totals 12 residues. V lost 2 bases to trimming and J lost 8 bases, with 8 bases between them. Germline loops: CDR1 SGDLS, CDR2 YYNGEE. CDR3 residues: CASSVGWDEQFF. The CDR3 nucleotides read TGTGCCAGCAGCGTCGGCTGGGATGAGCAGTTCTTC.

The chain carries TRBV11-2 and TRBJ2-3; 12 positions match TRBD2. The CDR3 length is 18 residues. The trim removed 4 bases at V and 5 bases at J, leaving 13 bases unmatched. CDR1 and CDR2 (germline): SGHAT, FQNNGV. The CDR3 coding sequence is TGTGCCAGCAGCTCGGGACTAGCGGGTTCCAGGGGTGGAGATACGCAGTATTTT. Amino acids: CASSSGLAGSRGGDTQYF.

The chain joins TRBV6-2 or TRBV6-3 to TRBJ1-2; a weak D match, TRBD1 (6 bases). V was pared by 6 bases and J by 0 bases, with 20 bases between. CDR3 length equals 17 residues. Germline assignment: CDR1 MNHEY and CDR2 SVGEGT. CDR3 in DNA: TGTGCCAGCAGCTTTAAGGGACACCGGATCACTAACTATGGCTACACCTTC. Amino acid sequence: CASSFKGHRITNYGYTF.

The CDR3, as DNA: TGTGCCAGCAGTGAGAGACAGGCGGGGAATTCACCCCTCCACTTT. It translates to CASSERQAGNSPLHF. This rearrangement joins TRBV2 to TRBJ1-6; D is possibly TRBD1 (6 bases). CDR1 and CDR2 from the germline V gene are SNHLY and FYNNEI. V was shortened by 3 bases and J by 7 bases, with 13 bases between the two germline ends. This CDR3 contains 15 residues.

The chain joins TRBV19 to TRBJ1-2; maybe TRBD1 (5 bases). Germline V gene lookup returns CDR1 LNHDA and CDR2 SQIVND (reference sequence). V was cut by 1 base and J by 4 bases, with 16 bases left in between. This CDR3 has 16 amino acids. CDR3 DNA: TGTGCCAGTAGTATAGGGGACCCAAGAGAGCTCTATGGCTACACCTTC. Translating gives CASSIGDPRELYGYTF. The variable domain in full, completed from reference TRBV19 and TRBJ1-2, reads DGGITQSPKYLFRKEGQNVTLSCEQNLNHDAMYWYRQDPGQGLRLIYYSQIVNDFQKGDIAEGYSVSREKKESFPLTVTSAQKNPTAFYLCASSIGDPRELYGYTFGSGTRLTVV.

The chain employs TRBV9 and TRBJ2-2; D call uncertain. From germline, CDR1 is SGDLS and CDR2 YYNGEE. This CDR3 has 11 amino acids. Between the trimmed V and J ends, which lost 4 bases and 5 bases, there was a span of 3 bases. CDR3 DNA sequence: TGTGCCAGCAGCCGGACCGGGGAGCTGTTTTTT. Its translation is CASSRTGELFF.

The gene calls are TRBV25-1 and TRBJ1-1, with TRBD1 as a possible D gene (6 bases). The CDR3 sequence is 12 residues long. CDR1 and CDR2 from the germline V gene are MGHDK and SYGVNS. Between the trimmed V and J ends, which lost 6 bases and 8 bases, there was a span of 13 bases. Written as DNA, the CDR3 is TGTGCCAGCAGCGCAGGGGCGGGCGAAGCTTTCTTT. This codes for CASSAGAGEAFF.

This chain joins TRBV18 and TRBJ1-2; possible D gene TRBD1, 6 bases. Germline V gene lookup returns CDR1 KGHSH and CDR2 LQKENI. CDR3 length: 14 residues. The V end lost 0 bases, the J end lost 8 bases, and 13 bases lay between the germline ends. In DNA, the CDR3 is TGTGCCAGCTCACCACCTTCAGGGGTAAACGGCTACACCTTC. It specifies CASSPPSGVNGYTF.

V is TRBV3-1 (or the pseudogene TRBV3-2) and J is TRBJ2-1; D is undetermined. The germline V gene encodes CDR1 LGHDT and CDR2 YNNKEL (reference sequence). The CDR3 has 13 amino acids. The V and J ends lost 6 bases and 4 bases respectively, with 10 bases between them. The CDR3 spells CASSFTEYNEQFF. DNA of the CDR3: TGTGCCAGCAGTTTTACGGAATACAATGAGCAGTTCTTC.

In regard to this clone: Germline is not matched at one junction end, which may reflect a read error. The rearrangement joins TRBV6-5 to TRBJ2-1; D might be TRBD1 or TRBD2, each matching 5 bases. Germline CDR1 and CDR2: MNHEY and SVGAGI. The CDR3 spans 15 residues. CDR3: CASSFSGTSNNEQFF. The CDR3, as DNA: TGTGCCAGCAGTTTTTCGGGGACCTCCAACAATGAGCAGTTCTTC.